A selection of T cell receptor beta chains follows, all from one sample in a study of T cells after yellow fever vaccination. TCRdb reanalysed the 5' RACE reads using MiXCR and keeps one entry per CDR3 protein. The sample carries fewer than 450,000 distinct CDR3 sequences, 7% to 9% recorded once. The starting material was PBMCs, obtained around 45 days after the first yellow fever vaccination. Receptors originate from a young man who received the YFV17D yellow fever vaccine. Each CDR3 is given with its conserved first and last residue.

V gene	J gene	CDR3 protein
TRBV10-3	TRBJ1-5	CAISESGGGRPQHF
TRBV7-6	TRBJ1-1	CASSILANTEAFF
TRBV11-1	TRBJ2-7	CASSWDRVHEQYF
TRBV20-1	TRBJ1-5	CSAQGAKNQPQHF
TRBV7-9	TRBJ2-2	CASSLVWELFF
TRBV7-9	TRBJ2-3	CASSGRGGADTQYF
TRBV4-3	TRBJ2-1	CASSQDLQTNSYNEQFF
TRBV12-3/TRBV12-4	TRBJ1-1	CATLLGEARAFF
TRBV30	TRBJ1-5	CAWSVAGGNQPQHF
TRBV6-5	TRBJ2-7	CATTTISSYEQYF
TRBV28	TRBJ1-2	CASSLQVRNTHGYTF
TRBV20-1	TRBJ1-1	CSADGEGTNTEAFF
TRBV27	TRBJ2-1	CASRPGGGASYNEQFF
TRBV19	TRBJ2-1	CASSMGQGVGEQFF
TRBV6-2/TRBV6-3	TRBJ2-5	CASRSLANLAQETQYF
TRBV20-1	TRBJ2-5	CGLQIGGASWTQYF
TRBV4-1	TRBJ2-3	CASSQEAAGGPLDTQYF
TRBV4-1	TRBJ1-5	CASSQDWNQPQHF
TRBV29-1	TRBJ2-3	CSAGTGASRTDTQYF
TRBV15	TRBJ2-3	CATSTSTGVVADTQYF
TRBV9	TRBJ2-3	CASSVVQGSDTQYF
TRBV5-1	TRBJ2-5	CASSSGALGETQYF
TRBV19	TRBJ2-7	CASSPPWAVDEQYF
TRBV4-3	TRBJ2-1	CASSQEKQAFNEQFF
TRBV9	TRBJ2-1	CASSYLASSYNEQFF
TRBV15	TRBJ2-3	CATSSGGGSSTDTQYF
TRBV3-1	TRBJ1-2	CASSQKGGYGYTF
TRBV5-5	TRBJ2-1	CASSPAVAGEYNEQFF
TRBV7-8	TRBJ2-5	CASSFAGEETQYF
TRBV4-3	TRBJ1-1	CASSQDMGNTEAFF
TRBV7-8	TRBJ2-2	CASSLLLATTGELFF
TRBV7-2	TRBJ2-2	CASRKTYRDGELFF
TRBV29-1	TRBJ2-5	CSVELRGEETQYF
TRBV3-1	TRBJ2-6	CFERGVSGANVLTF
TRBV7-6	TRBJ2-1	CASSLRLSAEQFF
TRBV20-1	TRBJ1-6	CSARQGISPLHF
TRBV18	TRBJ2-3	CASSPLSGTTDTQYF
TRBV4-2	TRBJ1-6	CASSPTTGQRNSPLHF
TRBV9	TRBJ1-1	CASGQGNTEAFF
TRBV7-6	TRBJ2-5	CASSPGTGVGKTQYF
TRBV7-9	TRBJ1-6	CAGSVSSYNSPLHF
TRBV20-1	TRBJ2-3	CSVQSGGASTDTQYF
TRBV6-5	TRBJ1-5	CASSYVLPSNQPQHF
TRBV14	TRBJ2-1	CASSQVAGLAEFNEQFF
TRBV20-1	TRBJ1-3	CSASPSAAAGNTIYF
TRBV24-1	TRBJ1-1	CATQGATGTEAFF
TRBV30	TRBJ2-1	CAWSMTSLPFF
TRBV5-1	TRBJ2-7	CASSIGTGGNEQYF
TRBV5-1	TRBJ2-1	CASSFALDIRASNEQFF
TRBV9	TRBJ2-5	CASSVDRTETQYF
TRBV4-3	TRBJ1-6	CASSQQQASSYNSPLHF
TRBV2	TRBJ1-5	CASSEAGLLNQPQHF
TRBV11-2	TRBJ2-1	CASRSLGEQFF
TRBV20-1	TRBJ2-1	CSASHRDEQFF
TRBV9	TRBJ2-7	CASSVGVSGEQYF
TRBV6-1	TRBJ2-7	CASRRGQGIYEQYF
TRBV20-1	TRBJ2-2	CSASDRGRTGELFF
TRBV5-1	TRBJ1-4	CASSFGTDNEKLFF